This is a list of T cell receptor beta chains from one sample in a study of radiotherapy plus CTLA-4 blockade in lung cancer. Sequencing used immunoSEQ multiplex PCR; TCRdb keeps in-frame clones, though not all of them. The sample has tens of thousands of clones; about 78% are singletons. The input for sequencing was peripheral blood, taken from a patient treated with radiotherapy plus ipilimumab. The receptor source for this set is a human donor with non-small cell lung cancer who had a partial response to radiotherapy plus ipilimumab. Some clones in this sample may be carry-over from other donors' samples. The CDR3 runs from the conserved cysteine through the conserved F or W. A D gene is named only where the DNA matches it firmly. The listing skips clone size in some rows; elsewhere it reads once, few, many or a size class.

j_gene: TRBJ2-4; d_gene: NA; abundance: NA; v_gene: TRBV4-2; CDR3aa: CASSQGGLGNIQYF; CDR3nt: TGTGCCAGCAGCCAAGGGGGGCTGGGAAACATTCAGTACTTC
j_gene: TRBJ1-2; d_gene: NA; abundance: NA; v_gene: TRBV6-5; CDR3aa: CASSEADFRGYTF; CDR3nt: TGTGCCAGCAGTGAAGCGGACTTTCGTGGCTACACCTTC
j_gene: TRBJ2-7; d_gene: NA; abundance: NA; v_gene: TRBV28; CDR3aa: CASSYRESEYEQYF; CDR3nt: TGTGCCAGCAGTTACCGGGAATCAGAATACGAGCAGTACTTC
j_gene: TRBJ2-2; d_gene: NA; abundance: NA; v_gene: TRBV5-1; CDR3aa: CASSLDLDRNTGELFF; CDR3nt: TGCGCCAGCAGCTTGGACCTTGACAGGAACACCGGGGAGCTGTTTTTT
j_gene: TRBJ2-3; d_gene: TRBD2; abundance: once; v_gene: TRBV7-9; CDR3aa: CASSRNLGTSGPGNTQYF; CDR3nt: TGTGCCAGCAGCCGAAACCTAGGGACTAGCGGGCCGGGGAATACGCAGTATTTT
j_gene: TRBJ1-5; d_gene: NA; abundance: NA; v_gene: TRBV6-6; CDR3aa: CASSYRQGRRQPQHF; CDR3nt: TGTGCCAGCAGTTACCGGCAAGGGAGGAGGCAGCCCCAGCATTTT
j_gene: TRBJ1-1; d_gene: TRBD1; abundance: NA; v_gene: TRBV28; CDR3aa: CASRSGGADTEAFF; CDR3nt: TGTGCCAGCAGATCAGGGGGCGCCGACACTGAAGCTTTCTTT
j_gene: TRBJ2-7; d_gene: NA; abundance: NA; v_gene: TRBV6-1; CDR3aa: CASSEWTGGYEQYF; CDR3nt: TGTGCCAGCAGTGAATGGACAGGAGGGTACGAGCAGTACTTC
j_gene: TRBJ2-3; d_gene: TRBD1; abundance: NA; v_gene: TRBV7-9; CDR3aa: CATSRTGQSTDTQYF; CDR3nt: TGTGCCACCTCACGGACGGGACAGAGCACAGATACGCAGTATTTT
j_gene: TRBJ2-7; d_gene: TRBD2; abundance: NA; v_gene: TRBV13; CDR3aa: CASSLASGGPHEQYF; CDR3nt: TGTGCCAGCAGCTTAGCATCGGGAGGGCCCCACGAGCAGTACTTC
j_gene: TRBJ1-5; d_gene: NA; abundance: few; v_gene: TRBV7-2; CDR3aa: CASSPRHGGDQPQHF; CDR3nt: TGTGCCAGCAGCCCCCGACATGGCGGGGATCAGCCCCAGCATTTT
j_gene: TRBJ1-4; d_gene: TRBD1; abundance: NA; v_gene: TRBV30; CDR3aa: CAWSMDRALGKLFF; CDR3nt: TGTGCCTGGAGTATGGACAGGGCGCTCGGAAAACTGTTTTTT
j_gene: TRBJ2-3; d_gene: TRBD2; abundance: NA; v_gene: TRBV19; CDR3aa: CATDPGGADTQYF; CDR3nt: TGTGCCACTGACCCCGGGGGGGCAGATACGCAGTATTTT
j_gene: TRBJ1-6; d_gene: NA; abundance: few; v_gene: TRBV28; CDR3aa: CASSPSSGYNSPLHF; CDR3nt: TGTGCCAGCAGCCCCTCCTCGGGTTATAATTCACCCCTCCACTTT